The clone carrying this T cell receptor beta chain has just one count. The length of the CDR3 is 13 residues. The V end lost 0 bases, the J end lost 7 bases, and 7 bases lay between the germline ends. Per germline, CDR1 LGHDT and CDR2 YNNKEL (reference sequence). The data originate from a study of blood T cell repertoires in COVID-19. Clones were sequenced by immunoSEQ multiplex PCR, and TCRdb holds only the in-frame ones, with some missing. The sample includes 13,000 to 15,000 clones, less than 85% seen only once; the top ten take about 17%. The TCR was taken from a middle-aged man with active or convalescent COVID-19. What was sequenced was peripheral blood. The chain employs TRBV3-1 (or the pseudogene TRBV3-2) and TRBJ2-1, with D unresolved. The CDR3 loop is CASSQDLRNEQFF. CDR3 in DNA: TGTGCCAGCAGCCAAGATTTGCGGAATGAGCAGTTCTTC.